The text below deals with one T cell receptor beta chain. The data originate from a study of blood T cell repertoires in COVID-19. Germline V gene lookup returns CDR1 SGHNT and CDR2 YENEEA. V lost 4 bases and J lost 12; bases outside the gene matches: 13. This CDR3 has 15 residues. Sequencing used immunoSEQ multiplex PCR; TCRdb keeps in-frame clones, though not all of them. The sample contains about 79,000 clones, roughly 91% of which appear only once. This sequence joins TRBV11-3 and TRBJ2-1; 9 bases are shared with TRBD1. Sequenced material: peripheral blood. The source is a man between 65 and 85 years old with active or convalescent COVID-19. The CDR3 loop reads CASSYGGQGTQRQFF. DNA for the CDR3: TGTGCCAGCAGCTACGGCGGACAGGGGACTCAAAGGCAGTTCTTC.